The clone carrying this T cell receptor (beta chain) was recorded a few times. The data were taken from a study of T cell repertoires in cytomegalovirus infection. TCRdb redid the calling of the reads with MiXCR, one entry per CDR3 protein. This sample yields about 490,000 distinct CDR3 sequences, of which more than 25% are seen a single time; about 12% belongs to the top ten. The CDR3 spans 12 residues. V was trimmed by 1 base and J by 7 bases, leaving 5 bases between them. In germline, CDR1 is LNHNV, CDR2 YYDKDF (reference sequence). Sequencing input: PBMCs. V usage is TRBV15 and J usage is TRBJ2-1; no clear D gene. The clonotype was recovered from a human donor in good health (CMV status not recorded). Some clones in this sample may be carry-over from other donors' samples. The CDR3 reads CATSRVGNEQFF. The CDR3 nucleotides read TGTGCCACCAGCAGAGTTGGTAATGAGCAGTTCTTC.